This TCR beta chain was captured in a study of cytomegalovirus exposure and HLA in healthy donors (dated by TCRdb to 2016 to 2017). Turning to the overall study: According to an earlier analysis of 450 to 650 of the donors, 200 million or so T cells yielded some 110 million unique TCR beta sequences and 276 Gb of sequence data. Rather than drawing on any new phenotypic data, the later analysis identified candidate immune exposures from TCR beta sequences and the way those sequences occurred across donors. Approximately 310 gigabases of sequencing data and approximately 91 million unique TCR sequences made up an early release that covered nearly 650 HLA-typed donors. Donor age, sex, ethnicity and CMV serostatus were compiled alongside the repertoire data. Among the 398 genotyped donors, about 83% belonged to the genetic ancestry cluster associated with self-reported Caucasian donors. In a later genetic analysis, genome-wide SNP genotypes for about 55% of the roughly 670 donors were used, and that subset was treated as a discovery cohort. Every repertoire in the discovery cohort had been generated on one and the same sequencing platform. Besides the first cohort of roughly 700 subjects, a separate validation cohort made up of over 100 different subjects was used. Typing coverage varied by locus: roughly 629-640 donors for A, B, C, DRB1 and DQB1; approximately 500 for DQA1; about 590 for DPA1; 450 to 480 for DPB1. The study combined high-throughput TCR immunosequencing, statistical association of individual TCRs with disease status, and machine learning to predict cytomegalovirus infection status. Class I and class II HLA loci were covered by the typing at four-digit resolution. Among some 400 genotyped donors of the cohort, an average of approximately 220,000 unique TCR beta nucleotide sequences was sequenced per donor, of which roughly 17% were non-productive. A later analysis re-examined previously published TCR beta repertoires from roughly 720 donors and added high-resolution HLA genotyping to investigate patterns of TCR occurrence. In an earlier analysis of 550 to 700 of the donors, high-throughput TCR beta sequencing was used to judge whether each TCR beta V gene segment behaved as functional or pseudogenic. The study aimed to test whether signatures of past pathogen exposure could be identified by cataloging public T cell receptors. The study used immunosequencing to profile the T cell repertoires of under 700 subjects and linked those repertoires to cytomegalovirus serostatus. Several DR-DQ haplotypes were treated as single units for association and clustering because of strong linkage in the cohort.

Libraries were built with the immunoSEQ multiplex PCR assay. For the multiplex PCR, a mixture combining 60 forward primers for TCR Vbeta segments and 13 reverse primers for TCR Jbeta segments was used. Amplification of the CDR3 region of rearranged TCR beta genes was performed with a multiplex PCR assay on genomic DNA. On the Illumina HiSeq System, the amplified TCR beta libraries were sequenced as 87-base-pair reads. Per the original workflow: In a later analysis, tens of millions of unique TCR beta chains were counted across the approximately 640 repertoires, and some 10 million of these chains were shared by at least two donors. A nearest-neighbor algorithm error-corrected the raw reads and collapsed the reads into unique sequences, merging closely related sequences to remove PCR and sequencing errors. Alignment of CDR3 sequences to IMGT reference sequences was used to assign V, D and J gene segments. For a sequence to be retained, a match of at least six nucleotides was required to both a V gene segment and a J gene segment. A rearrangement was called productive if the CDR3 had no stop codons and remained in frame with V and J, and every other rearrangement was called non-productive. Following IMGT convention, CDR3 was defined as the stretch from the second conserved V-encoded cysteine up to the conserved J-encoded phenylalanine. The earlier analysis of 500 to 750 of the donors excluded any sequence lacking an unambiguous match to a single V gene segment. An earlier analysis of 500 to 700 of the donors classified V segments as functional when productive rearrangements were above 56.7% and as segregating when the standard deviation between donors was above 5%. A statistical classification framework was built to diagnose cytomegalovirus status from the catalog of TCR beta chain sequences. V and J gene assignment, in a later analysis, came from comparing TCR nucleotide sequences with IMGT/GENE-DB human TR gene sequences. The TCRdist pipeline was used in a later analysis to assign CDR3 sequences and most-parsimonious VDJ recombination scenarios. In a later analysis, each TCR beta chain was defined by its CDR3 amino acid sequence together with its V-gene family, and reads lacking a unique V-gene family were excluded. A later analysis removed nearly 600 highly shared, low-generation-probability nucleotide sequences to deal with suspected cross-contamination and a sequencing artifact. In a later analysis, a clonal expansion index for each public chain was calculated from normalized within-repertoire ranks of inferred template counts. A later analysis computed generation probabilities with a VDJ recombination model fitted to out-of-frame rearrangements, and checked the results against IGoR. Hypergeometric tests were used in a later analysis to score TCR-TCR, TCR-HLA and TCR-CMV co-occurrence, with a repertoire-size bias correction applied to the TCR pairs. False discovery rates were estimated in a later analysis by permuting HLA or CMV assignments 20 times. A later analysis grouped co-occurring TCRs with DBSCAN, adding TCRdist sequence similarity when clustering within HLA-allele-positive subsets. Co-occurrence clustering excluded repertoires with fewer than 30,000 or more than 120,000 public chains, plus five with anomalous nucleotide sharing. Sourced from immuneACCESS, this table was stored by TCRdb with only in-frame sequences that have V and J called. A share of the clones is absent; for the studies checked, an unresolved V gene accounts for under half, and the remainder has no known explanation. V and J calls and clone size are as listed in that table; D and trimming were resolved from the DNA. The sample table on file contains tens of thousands of clones. The ten biggest clones cover less than 6% of the sample.

The cohort consisted of hundreds of healthy bone marrow donors. All cohort members were sampled while nominally healthy, although unrecorded immune exposures were likely present. The donor tested CMV seropositive, placing the donor among the 250 to 350 seropositive members of the cohort. A peripheral blood sample was collected from each donor, and TCR beta sequencing was performed on peripheral blood mononuclear cells. The Qiagen DNeasy Blood Extraction Kit was used to extract genomic DNA from the blood cell samples. CDR1 and CDR2 (SGHAT, FQNNGV) derive from the germline V gene. Ends trimmed: V by 6 bases, J by 5 bases; bases unmatched to a gene: 12. The CDR3, cysteine through phenylalanine, is 16 amino acids long. Only CDR3 DNA is held: 48 bases, read in frame from base 1. What the research found in general, with its limitations: A later analysis associated about 18,000 TCR beta sequences with specific HLA alleles at a false discovery rate of 0.05. Presence/absence analyses assumed roughly uniform sequencing depth across donors, an assumption that may not hold. Most CMV-associated TCR beta chains appeared to be HLA-restricted in a later analysis, and the HLA associations seemed to be driven largely by CMV exposure. In a later genetic analysis, fewer N-insertions in productive TCRs were reported among donors in an Asian-associated ancestry cluster than the approximately 710-donor mean. For the cohort, immune exposure information was limited to CMV serostatus. Across donors, most TCR sequences were observed very rarely, whereas some public TCRs were present in many individuals. V-gene and J-gene trimming of TCR beta chains was associated with a missense DCLRE1C variant in a later genetic analysis, and the association was replicated in an independent cohort. In a later analysis, TCR association rates were found to vary across HLA loci, with the most associated TCRs seen for DRB1 alleles and the fewest for HLA-C alleles. In an earlier analysis of a few hundred of the donors, most TCR beta V segments were observed in productive rearrangements about 87% or about 30% of the time, broadly matching IMGT annotations. Some 16 rarely observed V segments, including chromosome 9 orphons, were excluded from the earlier analysis of several hundred of the donors because counts were too low. The classifier was reported to diagnose cytomegalovirus status with high specificity and sensitivity in both the original cohort and the validation cohort. A few of the identified cytomegalovirus-associated TCR beta chains were confirmed in vitro to be specific for cytomegalovirus antigens. A further reported finding was that TCR beta sequences accurately predicted the HLA-A and HLA-B alleles for most subjects in the first cohort. Correlated functional status among segregating V segments might reflect linkage disequilibrium, but an unknown experimental factor could not be ruled out. It was suggested by the authors that the approach could potentially be generalized to other disease states and immunological phenotypes. In a later analysis, HLA-associated TCR beta chains were found to be more clonally expanded and to have lower generation probabilities than equally common non-associated chains. Only TCR beta chains were sequenced in this cohort, and the absence of alpha or paired-chain data limited detectable features. Some IMGT-functional V segments, including TRBV6-2 and TRBV6-3, could not be told apart with the 87-base-pair reads, so those segments were excluded. According to a later analysis, parvovirus B19, influenza, CMV and Epstein-Barr virus appeared linked to several top co-occurrence clusters. Because some donors lacked HLA typing at each locus, the association tests relied only on the typed subset. In the study, 164 TCR beta chains were listed as associated with cytomegalovirus. When HLA alleles, especially DR and DQ, strongly co-occurred, attributing TCR associations to individual alleles was difficult. The sequencing pipeline was judged likely to have produced a cluster of highly shared sequence variants as a technical artifact.

Details on this clone: There is no known antigen for this receptor.

The receptor's source is a man younger than 40 in good health and CMV-seropositive. Here the chain combines TRBV11-2 and TRBJ2-5; 10 bases in between match TRBD2. Input material: PBMCs. The CDR3 reads CASRTGLAGAPETQYF. The DNA sequence is given as TGTGCCAGCAGAACAGGGCTAGCGGGGGCCCCGGAGACCCAGTACTTC.